What follows describes a single TCR beta chain. Its binding antigen is unknown. Nothing much larger sits one base from this clone, and base qualities are not available. V loses 6 bases at its end and J loses 7 bases; junction bases beyond the gene matches: 15. The CDR3 runs 16 amino acids, cysteine and phenylalanine included. This entry keeps only the CDR3 DNA: 48 bases, framed from base 1. Sequences SQVTM (CDR1) and ANQGSEA (CDR2) are obtained from the germline V gene. The data were taken from a study of cytomegalovirus exposure and HLA in healthy donors (dated by TCRdb to about 2017). About the full investigation: In an earlier analysis of roughly 590 of the donors, about 270 Gb of sequence data and 90 million to 120 million unique TCR beta sequences from 150 million to 200 million T cells were reported. In an earlier analysis of a few hundred of the donors, high-throughput TCR beta sequencing was used to judge whether each TCR beta V gene segment behaved as functional or pseudogenic. The study used immunosequencing to profile the T cell repertoires of approximately 630 subjects and linked those repertoires to cytomegalovirus serostatus. Typing coverage varied by locus: roughly 629-630 donors for A, B, C, DRB1 and DQB1; roughly 500 for DQA1; 606 for DPA1; 450 to 480 for DPB1. Among about 360 genotyped donors of the cohort, an average of roughly 240,000 unique TCR beta nucleotide sequences were sequenced per donor, about a sixth of them non-productive. To predict cytomegalovirus infection status, the study combined high-throughput TCR immunosequencing, statistical association of individual TCRs with disease status, and machine learning. In a later genetic analysis, genome-wide SNP genotypes for about three fifths of the roughly 670 donors were used, and that subset was treated as a discovery cohort. In the later analysis, no new phenotypic data were used to find candidate immune exposures; instead, reliance was placed on TCR beta sequences and their occurrence across donors. Of the roughly 400 genotyped donors, more than 75% were placed in the genetic ancestry cluster associated with self-reported Caucasian donors. Four or five DR-DQ haplotypes were handled as single units for association and clustering, since linkage in the cohort was strong. Every repertoire in the discovery cohort had been generated on one and the same sequencing platform. Donor age, sex, ethnicity and CMV serostatus were compiled together with the repertoire data. HLA typing included class I and class II loci at four-digit resolution. The study aimed to test whether cataloging public T cell receptors could reveal signatures of past pathogen exposure. An early release that covered fewer than 800 HLA-typed donors contained about 300 gigabases of sequencing data and 85 million to 100 million unique TCR sequences. To study patterns of TCR occurrence, a later analysis re-analyzed previously published TCR beta repertoires from just over 650 donors and added high-resolution HLA genotyping. A separate validation cohort of roughly 110 different subjects was used in addition to the 666-subject first cohort.

In total, approximately 610 healthy bone marrow donors made up the cohort. At the time of sampling, all cohort members were nominally healthy, though unrecorded immune exposures were likely present. The donor was CMV seronegative and belonged to the group of roughly 330 seronegative cohort members. A peripheral blood sample was collected from each donor, and TCR beta sequencing was performed on peripheral blood mononuclear cells. Genomic DNA was extracted from the blood cell samples with the Qiagen DNeasy Blood Extraction Kit. Broad study findings and their caveats: In a later analysis, HLA-associated TCR beta chains showed more clonal expansion and lower generation probabilities than non-associated chains that were equally common. The classifier was reported to diagnose cytomegalovirus status with high specificity and sensitivity in both the original and validation cohorts. Some IMGT-functional V segments, including TRBV6-2 and TRBV6-3, could not be told apart with the 87-base-pair reads, so those segments were excluded. Only TCR beta chains were sequenced in this cohort, and the absence of alpha or paired-chain data limited detectable features. In vitro tests confirmed that a few of the cytomegalovirus-associated TCR beta chains recognize cytomegalovirus antigens. Fewer than 20 rarely observed V segments, including chromosome 9 orphons, were excluded from the earlier analysis of several hundred of the donors because counts were too low. A group of highly shared sequence variants was considered likely to be a technical artifact of the sequencing pipeline. When HLA alleles, especially DR and DQ, strongly co-occurred, attributing TCR associations to individual alleles was difficult. In a later analysis, most CMV-associated TCR beta chains were found to appear HLA-restricted, with HLA associations seemingly driven largely by CMV exposure. Correlated functional status among segregating V segments might be attributable to linkage disequilibrium, but an unknown experimental factor could not be ruled out. According to a later analysis, parvovirus B19, influenza, CMV and Epstein-Barr virus appeared linked to several top co-occurrence clusters. Because some donors lacked HLA typing at each locus, the association tests relied only on the typed subset. Immune exposure information for the cohort was limited to CMV serostatus. The presence/absence analyses assumed that sequencing depth was roughly uniform across donors, and that assumption may not be true. Compared with the roughly 600-donor mean, donors in an Asian-associated ancestry cluster had fewer N-insertions in productive TCRs, according to a later genetic analysis. The study listed 150 to 200 TCR beta chains as associated with cytomegalovirus. The authors suggested that the approach could potentially be generalized to other disease states and immunological phenotypes. In an earlier analysis of 500 to 650 of the donors, most TCR beta V segments appeared in productive rearrangements about 87% or about 30% of the time, broadly matching IMGT annotations. While some public TCRs were present in many individuals, most TCR sequences turned up only very rarely across donors. In a later genetic analysis, a missense DCLRE1C variant was associated with V-gene and J-gene trimming of TCR beta chains, and the association was replicated in an independent cohort. Specific HLA alleles were associated with 15,000 to 20,000 TCR beta sequences at a false discovery rate of 0.05 in a later analysis. A later analysis found that TCR association rates varied across HLA loci, with DRB1 alleles showing the most associated TCRs and HLA-C alleles the fewest. A further reported finding was that TCR beta sequences accurately predicted the HLA-A and HLA-B alleles for most subjects in the first cohort.

The method behind the library was the immunoSEQ multiplex PCR assay. For the multiplex PCR, a mixture combining 60 forward primers for TCR Vbeta segments and 13 reverse primers for TCR Jbeta segments was used. A multiplex PCR assay on genomic DNA amplified the CDR3 region of rearranged TCR beta genes. Amplified TCR beta libraries were sequenced as 87-base-pair reads on the Illumina HiSeq System. From the authors' description of their analysis: In a later analysis, tens of millions of unique TCR beta chains were counted across the 666 repertoires, and some 10 million of these chains were shared by at least two donors. Raw reads were error-corrected and collapsed into unique sequences by a nearest-neighbor algorithm in which closely related sequences were merged to remove PCR and sequencing errors. CDR3 sequences were aligned to IMGT reference sequences to assign V, D and J gene segments. For a sequence to be retained, a match of at least six nucleotides to both a V gene segment and a J gene segment was required. A rearrangement counted as productive if the CDR3 had no stop codons and remained in frame with V and J, and every other rearrangement counted as non-productive. CDR3 was defined by IMGT convention, running from the second conserved V-encoded cysteine to the conserved J-encoded phenylalanine. Sequences without an unambiguous match to a single V gene segment were excluded from the earlier analysis of over 500 of the donors. In an earlier analysis of some 590 of the donors, V segments were called functional above 56.7% productive rearrangements and were called segregating when the between-donor standard deviation exceeded 5%. A statistical classification framework was built for diagnosing cytomegalovirus status from the catalog of TCR beta chain sequences. V and J gene assignment, in a later analysis, came from comparing TCR nucleotide sequences with IMGT/GENE-DB human TR gene sequences. The TCRdist pipeline was used in a later analysis to assign CDR3 sequences and most-parsimonious VDJ recombination scenarios. A later analysis defined each TCR beta chain by its CDR3 amino acid sequence plus V-gene family, and excluded reads lacking a unique V-gene family. To address suspected cross-contamination and a sequencing artifact, a later analysis removed around 590 highly shared, low-generation-probability nucleotide sequences. In a later analysis, a clonal expansion index was calculated for each public chain from normalized within-repertoire ranks of inferred template counts. A later analysis computed generation probabilities with a VDJ recombination model fitted to out-of-frame rearrangements, and checked the results against IGoR. In a later analysis, TCR-TCR, TCR-HLA and TCR-CMV co-occurrence was scored with hypergeometric tests, and a repertoire-size bias correction was applied to TCR pairs. A later analysis estimated false discovery rates by permuting HLA or CMV assignments 20 times. In a later analysis, co-occurring TCRs were grouped with DBSCAN, and TCRdist sequence similarity was added when clustering was performed within HLA-allele-positive subsets. For co-occurrence clustering, repertoires with fewer than 30,000 or more than 120,000 public chains were excluded, along with roughly 5 repertoires with anomalous nucleotide sharing. TCRdb obtained this table from immuneACCESS and retained in-frame rearrangements with V and J assigned. These tables miss some clones; where compared with another copy, unresolved V genes account for less than half of the shortfall, and the remainder is unexplained. V and J calls and clone size are those listed in that table; D and trimming were worked out from the DNA. The sample table shows 190,000 or so clones, and 75% to 90% are seen once. The ten largest clonotypes hold under 0.8% of the sample.

Sequenced: PBMCs. The receptor was derived from a boy between 10 and 17 years old in good health and CMV-seronegative. The rearrangement joined TRBV29-1 to TRBJ1-4; a stretch of 9 junction bases matches TRBD1. Read as DNA, the sequence is TGCAGCGTCCTGGGCCCCCCCGGGACAGGGTTTGAAAAACTGTTTTTT. Its translation is CSVLGPPGTGFEKLFF. Where the CDR3 stops, the reference TRBV29-1 and TRBJ1-4 genes take over; the full variable domain is SAVISQKPSRDICQRGTSLTIQCQVDSQVTMMFWYRQQPGQSLTLIATANQGSEATYESGFVIDKFPISRPNLTFSTLTVSNMSPEDSSIYLCSVLGPPGTGFEKLFFGSGTQLSVL.